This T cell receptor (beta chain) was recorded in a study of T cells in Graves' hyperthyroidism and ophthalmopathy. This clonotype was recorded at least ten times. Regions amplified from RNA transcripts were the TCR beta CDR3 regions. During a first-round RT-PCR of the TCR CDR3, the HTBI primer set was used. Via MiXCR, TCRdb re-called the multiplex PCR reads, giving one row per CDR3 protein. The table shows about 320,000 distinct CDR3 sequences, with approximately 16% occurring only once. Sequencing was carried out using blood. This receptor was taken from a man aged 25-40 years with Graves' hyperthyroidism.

The CDR3 spells CATSGAGSYNEQFF. The CDR3 bases are TGTGCCACCAGTGGTGCCGGCTCCTACAATGAGCAGTTCTTC. The rearrangement joins TRBV24-1 to TRBJ2-1; no clear D. Per germline, CDR1 KGHDR and CDR2 SFDVKD. V lost 5 bases and J 0 bases, leaving 7 bases between the germline ends. This CDR3 spans 14 amino acids.